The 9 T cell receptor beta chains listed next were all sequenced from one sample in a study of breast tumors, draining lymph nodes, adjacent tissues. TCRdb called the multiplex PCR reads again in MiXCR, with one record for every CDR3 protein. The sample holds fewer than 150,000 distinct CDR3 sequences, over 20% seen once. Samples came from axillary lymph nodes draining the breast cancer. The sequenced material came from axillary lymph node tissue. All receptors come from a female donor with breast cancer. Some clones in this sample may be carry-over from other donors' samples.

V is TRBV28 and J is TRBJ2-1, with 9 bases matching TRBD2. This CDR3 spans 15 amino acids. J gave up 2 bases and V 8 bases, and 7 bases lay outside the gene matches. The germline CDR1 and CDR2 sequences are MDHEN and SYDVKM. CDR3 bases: TGTGCCAGCCGTATAGCGGGAGCTACCTACAATGAGCAGTTCTTC. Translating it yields CASRIAGATYNEQFF.

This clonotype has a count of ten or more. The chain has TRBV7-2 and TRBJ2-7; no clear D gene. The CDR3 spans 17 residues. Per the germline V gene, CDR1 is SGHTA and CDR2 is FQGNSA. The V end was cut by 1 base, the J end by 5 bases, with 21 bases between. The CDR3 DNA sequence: TGTGCCAGCAGCTTAGTCGACTCAAGGGTTCTTGACGACGAGCAGTACTTC. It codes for CASSLVDSRVLDDEQYF.

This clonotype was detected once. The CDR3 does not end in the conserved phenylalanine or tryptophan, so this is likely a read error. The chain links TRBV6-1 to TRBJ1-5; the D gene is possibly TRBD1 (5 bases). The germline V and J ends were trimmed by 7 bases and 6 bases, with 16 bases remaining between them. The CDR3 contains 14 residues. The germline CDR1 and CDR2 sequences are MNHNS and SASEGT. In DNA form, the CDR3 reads TGTGCCAGCATTCCCGGGGGGGGAGGTCAGCCCCAGCATCTT. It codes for CASIPGGGGQPQHL.

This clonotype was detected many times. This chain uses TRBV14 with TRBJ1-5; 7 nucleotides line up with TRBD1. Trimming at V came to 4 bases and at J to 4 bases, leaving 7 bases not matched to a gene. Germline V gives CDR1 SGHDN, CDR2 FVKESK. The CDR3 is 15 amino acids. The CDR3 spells CASSRWKGANQPQHF. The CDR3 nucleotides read TGTGCCAGCAGCCGCTGGAAGGGGGCTAATCAGCCCCAGCATTTT. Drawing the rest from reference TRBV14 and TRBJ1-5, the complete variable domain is EAGVTQFPSHSVIEKGQTVTLRCDPISGHDNLYWYRRVMGKEIKFLLHFVKESKQDESGMPNNRFLAERTGGTYSTLKVQPAELEDSGVYFCASSRWKGANQPQHFGDGTRLSIL.

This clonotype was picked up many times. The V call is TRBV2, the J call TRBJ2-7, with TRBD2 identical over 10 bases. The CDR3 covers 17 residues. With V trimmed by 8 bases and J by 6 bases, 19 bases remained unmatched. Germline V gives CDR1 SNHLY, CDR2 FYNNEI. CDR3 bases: TGTGCCAGCGGGCCGGGACTAGCGTCCGTCGGAATACCCGAGCAGTACTTC. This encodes CASGPGLASVGIPEQYF. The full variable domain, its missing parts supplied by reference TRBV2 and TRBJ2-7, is EPEVTQTPSHQVTQMGQEVILRCVPISNHLYFYWYRQILGQKVEFLVSFYNNEISEKSEIFDDQFSVERPDGSNFTLKIRSTKLEDSAMYFCASGPGLASVGIPEQYFGPGTRLTVT.

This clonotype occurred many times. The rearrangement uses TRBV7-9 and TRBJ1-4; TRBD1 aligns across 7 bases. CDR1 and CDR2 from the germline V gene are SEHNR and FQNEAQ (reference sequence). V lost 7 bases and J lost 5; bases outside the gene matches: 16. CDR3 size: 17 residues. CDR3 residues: CASTPKSRDRPNEKLFF. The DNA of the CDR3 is TGTGCCAGCACCCCAAAGAGCCGGGACAGACCCAATGAAAAACTGTTTTTT.

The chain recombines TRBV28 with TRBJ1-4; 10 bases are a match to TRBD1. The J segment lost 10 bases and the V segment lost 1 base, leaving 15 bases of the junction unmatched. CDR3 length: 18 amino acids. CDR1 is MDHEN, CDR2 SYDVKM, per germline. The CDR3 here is CASSLLAGTGATRVKLFF. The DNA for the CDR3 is TGTGCCAGCAGTTTATTAGCGGGGACAGGGGCCACGCGCGTAAAACTGTTTTTT.

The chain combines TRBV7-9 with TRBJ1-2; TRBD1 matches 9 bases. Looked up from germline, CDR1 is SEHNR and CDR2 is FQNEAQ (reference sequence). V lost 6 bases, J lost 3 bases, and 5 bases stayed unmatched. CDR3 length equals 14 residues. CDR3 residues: CASSGDREDYGYTF. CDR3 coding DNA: TGTGCCAGCAGTGGGGACAGGGAGGACTATGGCTACACCTTC.

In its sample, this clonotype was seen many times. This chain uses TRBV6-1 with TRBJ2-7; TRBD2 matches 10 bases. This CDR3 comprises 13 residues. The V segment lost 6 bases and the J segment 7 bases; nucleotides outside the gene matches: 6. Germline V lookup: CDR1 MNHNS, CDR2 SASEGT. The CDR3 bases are TGTGCCAGCAGCTCACTAGCGGGGTTGGAGCAGTACTTC. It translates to CASSSLAGLEQYF.